This is a list of T cell receptor beta chains from one sample in a study of blood T cell repertoires in COVID-19. Sequenced by immunoSEQ multiplex PCR; TCRdb stores in-frame clones only, minus some. The sample includes about 230,000 clones, about 80% of them seen just once. Sequenced sample: peripheral blood. The source is a woman aged 50 to 60 with acute or convalescent COVID-19. Each CDR3 is given with its conserved first and last residue. A D gene is named only where the DNA matches it firmly.

J gene,V gene,CDR3 length,D gene,CDR3 protein,CDR3 DNA
TRBJ1-6,TRBV21-1,15,.,CASSKVAGGCSPLHF,TGTGCCAGCAGCAAAGTAGCAGGGGGCTGTTCACCCCTCCACTTT
TRBJ1-3,TRBV6-5,14,.,CASSSTVSGNTIYF,TGTGCCAGCAGTTCAACAGTCTCTGGAAACACCATATATTTT
TRBJ2-1,TRBV10-1,14,TRBD1,CASSLGQGRNEQFF,TGCGCCAGCAGCCTAGGACAGGGGCGAAATGAGCAGTTCTTC
TRBJ2-1,TRBV19,15,.,CAIRPSASSYNEQFF,TGTGCCATCAGGCCTAGCGCCAGCTCCTACAATGAGCAGTTCTTC
TRBJ2-3,TRBV28,16,.,CASSFGGGLGSDTQYF,TGTGCCAGCAGTTTCGGCGGGGGCTTAGGTTCAGATACGCAGTATTTT
TRBJ2-1,TRBV11-2,16,TRBD2,CASSEISTSRDNEQFF,TGTGCCAGCAGCGAAATCTCGACTAGCCGAGACAATGAGCAGTTCTTC
TRBJ1-1,TRBV30,15,.,CAWSPVDRSNTEAFF,TGTGCCTGGAGTCCTGTGGACAGATCGAACACTGAAGCTTTCTTT
TRBJ2-7,TRBV18,11,.,CASSRRDEQYF,TGTGCCAGCTCACGTCGGGACGAGCAGTACTTC
TRBJ2-5,TRBV3-1/TRBV3-2,13,TRBD2,CASALAGQETQYF,TGTGCCAGCGCGCTAGCGGGGCAAGAGACCCAGTACTTC
TRBJ1-1,TRBV28,16,TRBD1,CASSSEIWTGRTEAFF,TGTGCCAGCAGTTCCGAGATTTGGACAGGGCGAACTGAAGCTTTCTTT